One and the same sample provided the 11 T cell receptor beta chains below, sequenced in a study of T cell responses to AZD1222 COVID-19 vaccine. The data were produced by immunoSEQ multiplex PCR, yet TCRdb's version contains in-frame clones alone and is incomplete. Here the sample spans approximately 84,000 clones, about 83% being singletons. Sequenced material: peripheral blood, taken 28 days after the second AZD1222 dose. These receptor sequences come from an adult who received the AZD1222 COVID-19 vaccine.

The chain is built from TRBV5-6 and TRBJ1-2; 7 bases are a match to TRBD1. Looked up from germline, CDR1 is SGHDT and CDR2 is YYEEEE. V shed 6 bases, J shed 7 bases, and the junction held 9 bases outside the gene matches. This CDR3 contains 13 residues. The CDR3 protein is CASIPVGQTGYTF. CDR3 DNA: TGTGCCAGCATCCCGGTGGGACAGACTGGCTACACCTTC.

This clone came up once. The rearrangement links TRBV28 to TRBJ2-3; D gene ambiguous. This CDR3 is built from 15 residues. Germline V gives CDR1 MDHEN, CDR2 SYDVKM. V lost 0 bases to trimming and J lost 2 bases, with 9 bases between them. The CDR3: CASSLWLASTDTQYF. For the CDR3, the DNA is TGTGCCAGCAGTTTATGGTTAGCCTCCACAGATACGCAGTATTTT.

The CDR3 protein is CASSLSGTGRTEAFF. CDR3 bases: TGTGCCAGCAGCCTCTCCGGGACAGGGCGGACTGAAGCTTTCTTT. The chain has TRBV6-2 or TRBV6-3 and TRBJ1-1, with 9 bases fitting TRBD1. Looked up from germline, CDR1 is MNHEY and CDR2 is SVGEGT. The V and J ends lost 6 bases and 5 bases, in that order; junction bases with no gene match: 10. This CDR3 region has 15 residues.

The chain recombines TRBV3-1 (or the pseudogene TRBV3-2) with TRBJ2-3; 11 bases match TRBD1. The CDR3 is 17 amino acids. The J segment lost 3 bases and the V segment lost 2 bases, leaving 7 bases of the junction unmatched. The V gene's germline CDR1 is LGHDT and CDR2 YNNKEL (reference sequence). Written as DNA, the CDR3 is TGTGCCAGCAGCCAAACGGACAGGGGGCCCTGTACAGATACGCAGTATTTT. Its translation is CASSQTDRGPCTDTQYF.

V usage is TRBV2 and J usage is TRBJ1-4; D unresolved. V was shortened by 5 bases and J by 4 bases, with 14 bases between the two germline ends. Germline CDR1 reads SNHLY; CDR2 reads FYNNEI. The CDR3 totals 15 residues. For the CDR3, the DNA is TGTGCCAGCAGTACTAGGCCGGGAGTTAATGAAAAACTGTTTTTT. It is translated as CASSTRPGVNEKLFF.

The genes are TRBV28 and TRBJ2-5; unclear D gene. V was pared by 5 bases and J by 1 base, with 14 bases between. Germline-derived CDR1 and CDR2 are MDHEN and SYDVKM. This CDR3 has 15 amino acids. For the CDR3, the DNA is TGTGCCAGCAGTCCCAGACCGGCACTCCAAGAGACCCAGTACTTC. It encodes CASSPRPALQETQYF. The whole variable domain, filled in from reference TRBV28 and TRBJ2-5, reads DVKVTQSSRYLVKRTGEKVFLECVQDMDHENMFWYRQDPGLGLRLIYFSYDVKMKEKGDIPEGYSVSREKKERFSLILESASTNQTSMYLCASSPRPALQETQYFGPGTRLLVL.

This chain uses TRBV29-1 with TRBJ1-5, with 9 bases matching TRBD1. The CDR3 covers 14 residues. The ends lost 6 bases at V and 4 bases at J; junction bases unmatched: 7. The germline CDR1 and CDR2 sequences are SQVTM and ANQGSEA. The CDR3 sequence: CSVGGTGMNQPQHF. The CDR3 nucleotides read TGCAGCGTGGGGGGGACAGGGATGAATCAGCCCCAGCATTTT.

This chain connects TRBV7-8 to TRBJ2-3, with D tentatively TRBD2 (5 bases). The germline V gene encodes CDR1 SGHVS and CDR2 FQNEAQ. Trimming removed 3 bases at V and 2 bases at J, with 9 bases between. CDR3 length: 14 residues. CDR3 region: CASSLSGYTDTQYF. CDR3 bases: TGTGCCAGCAGCTTGAGCGGCTACACAGATACGCAGTATTTT.

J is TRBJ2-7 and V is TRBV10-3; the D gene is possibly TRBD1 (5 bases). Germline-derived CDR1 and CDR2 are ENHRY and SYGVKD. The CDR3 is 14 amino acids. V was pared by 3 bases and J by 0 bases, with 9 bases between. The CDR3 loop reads CAISERGSSYEQYF. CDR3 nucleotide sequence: TGTGCCATCAGTGAAAGGGGTAGCTCCTACGAGCAGTACTTC.

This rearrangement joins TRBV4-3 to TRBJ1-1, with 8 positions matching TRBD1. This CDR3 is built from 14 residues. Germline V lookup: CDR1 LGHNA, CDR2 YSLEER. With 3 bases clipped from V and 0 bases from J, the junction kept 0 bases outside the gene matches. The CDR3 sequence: CASSQDRVNTEAFF. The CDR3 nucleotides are TGCGCCAGCAGCCAGGACAGGGTGAACACTGAAGCTTTCTTT.

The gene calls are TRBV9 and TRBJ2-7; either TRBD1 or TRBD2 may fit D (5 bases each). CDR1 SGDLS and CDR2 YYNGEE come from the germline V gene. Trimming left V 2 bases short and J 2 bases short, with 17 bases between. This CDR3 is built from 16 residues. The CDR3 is CASSVGGRTPPYEQYF. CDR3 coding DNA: TGTGCCAGCAGCGTTGGAGGCAGGACACCACCCTACGAGCAGTACTTC.